The rows below give T cell receptor beta chains drawn from one sample of a study of blood T cells in healthy people across ages. In TCRdb, the 5' RACE reads were re-called with MiXCR into one record per CDR3 protein. The table lists 1.5 million to 2 million distinct CDR3 sequences, 49% of them singletons, with 2.1% in the top ten. Material: blood. The receptors stem from a woman in her forties in good health. Each CDR3 is given with its conserved first and last residue. D genes are given only for firm matches. Part of the rows lack a size; the others show once, few, many or a class for expanded clones.

D	V	size	J	CDR3	DNA
TRBD1	TRBV27	NA	TRBJ1-2	CASSLDREKSDYGYTF	TGTGCCAGCAGTCTGGACAGGGAAAAGTCGGATTATGGCTACACCTTC
NA	TRBV5-1	NA	TRBJ2-7	CASSFGNNEQYF	TGCGCCAGCAGCTTTGGGAACAATGAGCAGTACTTC
NA	TRBV14	NA	TRBJ2-3	CASSQEYPNSTDTQYF	TGTGCCAGCAGCCAAGAGTATCCCAATAGCACAGATACGCAGTATTTT
NA	TRBV20-1	NA	TRBJ2-1	CSARDPSKREQFF	TGCAGTGCTAGAGATCCTAGCAAGAGGGAACAGTTCTTC
NA	TRBV12-3/TRBV12-4	NA	TRBJ2-1	CASSVPPWGGRGNEQFF	TGTGCCAGCAGTGTACCTCCCTGGGGGGGCCGAGGGAATGAGCAGTTCTTC
TRBD1	TRBV12-3/TRBV12-4	NA	TRBJ2-7	CASSPGQGVNGEQYF	TGTGCCAGCAGCCCGGGACAGGGCGTGAATGGTGAGCAGTACTTC
TRBD1	TRBV20-1	NA	TRBJ1-4	CSVPGQTNEKLFF	TGCAGTGTCCCGGGACAGACTAATGAAAAACTGTTTTTT
TRBD1	TRBV24-1	few	TRBJ2-7	CAVNAGGTGEQYF	TGTGCCGTTAATGCAGGGGGCACAGGTGAGCAGTACTTC
NA	TRBV18	few	TRBJ2-6	CASSPKNSGANVLTF	TGTGCCAGCTCACCAAAGAACTCTGGGGCCAACGTCCTGACTTTC
TRBD1	TRBV7-2	NA	TRBJ1-5	CASSLGGGQNQPQHF	TGTGCCAGCAGCTTGGGAGGGGGACAGAATCAGCCCCAGCATTTT
NA	TRBV6-2/TRBV6-3	NA	TRBJ1-2	CASSYRRQTYGYTF	TGTGCCAGTAGTTACCGGCGACAGACTTATGGCTACACCTTC
NA	TRBV7-8	NA	TRBJ2-1	CASSLGAGKYNEQFF	TGTGCCAGCAGCTTAGGCGCGGGGAAATACAATGAGCAGTTCTTC
NA	TRBV28	NA	TRBJ2-7	CASVVGGFSYEQYF	TGTGCCAGTGTGGTAGGGGGGTTTTCCTACGAGCAGTACTTC
NA	TRBV4-2	NA	TRBJ2-3	CASSQEDSPVGDTQYF	TGTGCCAGCAGCCAAGAGGATAGCCCCGTGGGAGATACGCAGTATTTT
NA	TRBV6-5	NA	TRBJ2-5	CASSYRAAQETQYF	TGTGCCAGCAGTTATAGGGCAGCCCAAGAGACCCAGTACTTC
NA	TRBV7-9	NA	TRBJ1-4	CASSSPDQGKLFF	TGTGCCAGCAGCTCCCCAGACCAGGGCAAACTGTTTTTT
TRBD1	TRBV7-2	few	TRBJ2-7	CASSFGGTGGYEQYF	TGTGCCAGCAGTTTTGGCGGGACAGGGGGTTACGAGCAGTACTTC